Listed here are 25 T cell receptor beta chains from one sample, sequenced in a study of cytomegalovirus exposure and HLA in healthy donors. With 60 Vbeta and 13 Jbeta primers, the PCR was carried out. The repertoire was sequenced with immunoSEQ multiplex PCR; TCRdb's copy has only in-frame clones and lacks some. The table lists about 190,000 clones, approximately 81% of them singletons. Sequenced sample: PBMCs. The receptors were sampled from a man in his fifties in good health and CMV-seronegative.

The genes are TRBV13 and TRBJ1-1, with TRBD1 as a possible D gene (5 bases). V lost 5 bases, J lost 4 bases, and 14 bases lay in between. This CDR3 comprises 14 residues. The germline V gene encodes CDR1 PRHDT and CDR2 FYEKMQ (reference sequence). The CDR3 DNA sequence: TGTGCCAGCAGCCCCGGGAGGGGAACCACTGAAGCTTTCTTT. Residues: CASSPGRGTTEAFF.

This clone was picked up one time. V gene TRBV23-1 combines with J gene TRBJ1-4; TRBD1 matches at 10 bases. TRBV23-1 is classed as an ORF, of uncertain function. The V and J ends lost 8 bases and 6 bases, in that order; junction bases with no gene match: 9. CDR3 length: 15 amino acids. The CDR3 DNA sequence: TGCGCCAGCGGCAAATACGGGACAGGGGATGAAAAACTGTTTTTT. Its translation: CASGKYGTGDEKLFF.

The chain joins TRBV11-1 to TRBJ2-7, with D unresolved. The CDR3 length is 16 residues. Germline values: CDR1 SGHAT, CDR2 FQDESV (reference sequence). Trimming removed 1 base at V and 0 bases at J, with 13 bases between. CDR3 amino acids: CASSLGRVRGSYEQYF. CDR3 DNA sequence: TGTGCCAGCAGCTTAGGACGGGTAAGAGGCTCCTACGAGCAGTACTTC.

The rearrangement links TRBV11-1 to TRBJ2-3; TRBD1 aligns across 9 bases. The trim removed 3 bases at V and 5 bases at J, leaving 3 bases unmatched. The germline gives CDR1 SGHAT, CDR2 FQDESV (reference sequence). The CDR3 spans 14 residues. The CDR3: CASSLGQGLDTQYF. The CDR3 nucleotides read TGTGCCAGCAGCTTGGGACAGGGATTAGATACGCAGTATTTT. The full variable domain, its missing parts supplied by reference TRBV11-1 and TRBJ2-3, is EAEVAQSPRYKITEKSQAVAFWCDPISGHATLYWYRQILGQGPELLVQFQDESVVDDSQLPKDRFSAERLKGVDSTLKIQPAELGDSAMYLCASSLGQGLDTQYFGPGTRLTVL.

This chain links TRBV7-9 with TRBJ1-1; D is unresolved. Trimming stripped 5 bases from V and 6 bases from J, with 10 bases between. The CDR3 is made up of 12 amino acids. Germline values: CDR1 SEHNR, CDR2 FQNEAQ (reference sequence). CDR3 sequence: CASSTERAEAFF. As DNA, the CDR3 is TGTGCCAGCAGCACAGAGAGGGCTGAAGCTTTCTTT.

This chain uses TRBV18 with TRBJ1-2; 8 bases match TRBD1. The CDR3 extends over 14 amino acids. J gave up 8 bases and V 3 bases, and 8 bases lay outside the gene matches. The germline V gene has CDR1 KGHSH and CDR2 LQKENI. DNA for the CDR3: TGTGCCAGCTCACCGGGACAGGCGGCAGGCGGCTACACCTTC. It specifies CASSPGQAAGGYTF. The entire variable domain, with the rest obtained from reference TRBV18 and TRBJ1-2, is as follows: NAGVMQNPRHLVRRRGQEARLRCSPMKGHSHVYWYRQLPEEGLKFMVYLQKENIIDESGMPKERFSAEFPKEGPSILRIQQVVRGDSAAYFCASSPGQAAGGYTFGSGTRLTVV.

The V and J genes are TRBV7-9 and TRBJ2-1, with TRBD2 identical over 8 bases. CDR1 SEHNR and CDR2 FQNEAQ come from the germline V gene (reference sequence). This CDR3 is built from 13 residues. V trimming: 5 bases; J trimming: 8 bases; junction bases outside the gene matches: 5. The DNA of the CDR3 is TGTGCCAGCAGCCGGGCGGGAGGCGATGAGCAGTTCTTC. As protein: CASSRAGGDEQFF.

The sample holds one count of this clone. J is TRBJ2-7 and V is TRBV4-2; D is perhaps TRBD1 (5 bases). Trimming pared 1 base from V and 1 base from J, leaving 11 bases between. This CDR3 is built from 15 residues. Germline CDR1 LGHNA, CDR2 YNFKEQ. CDR3 protein: CASSQVTDRSYEQYF. The CDR3 DNA reads TGTGCCAGCAGCCAAGTGACAGATCGATCCTACGAGCAGTACTTC.

Note on this clone: At one end, the junction sequence differs from germline, possibly due to a read error. The CDR3 coding sequence is TGTTCCAGCAGCTTAGTCGAAGGAGGAAACACTGAAGCTTTCTTT. Protein: CSSSLVEGGNTEAFF. The chain employs TRBV7-9 and TRBJ1-1, with D hard to call. The CDR3 extends over 15 amino acids. Germline V lookup: CDR1 SEHNR, CDR2 FQNEAQ (reference sequence).

With regard to this clone: An end of the junction differs from the germline gene, which may be a read error. The chain couples TRBV6-5 to TRBJ1-5; D unresolved. Germline V gives CDR1 MNHEY, CDR2 SVGAGI. There are 13 residues in the CDR3. The CDR3 nucleotides read TGTGCCGGCAGCCGCAGGTCCGATCAGCCCCAGCATTTT. It specifies CAGSRRSDQPQHF.

This chain links TRBV5-4 with TRBJ1-2; no clear D. Looked up from germline, CDR1 is SGHNT and CDR2 is YYREEE (reference sequence). The V gene lost 7 bases and the J gene lost 8 bases, with 18 bases spanning the gap. This CDR3 has 13 residues. CDR3 in DNA: TGTGCCAGCCAGTCAGGAGGATTTGGGGGCTACACCTTC. It translates to CASQSGGFGGYTF.

The chain has TRBV6-5 and TRBJ1-4; 11 nucleotides line up with TRBD1. Trimming removed 7 bases from V and 7 bases from J; junction bases left unmatched: 2. This CDR3 has 13 amino acids. Germline CDR1 and CDR2: MNHEY and SVGAGI. CDR3 region: CASMDRGREKLFF. The DNA for the CDR3 is TGTGCCAGCATGGACAGGGGGCGTGAAAAACTGTTTTTT.

The chain carries TRBV6-5 and TRBJ2-7, with TRBD1 matching over 8 bases. Unmatched junction bases numbered 4, after V lost 4 bases and J lost 2 bases. The V gene's germline CDR1 is MNHEY and CDR2 SVGAGI. The CDR3 totals 14 residues. This CDR3 is CASSLNRGTYEQYF. In nucleotides, the CDR3 is TGTGCCAGCAGTTTAAACAGGGGGACCTACGAGCAGTACTTC.

CDR3 nucleotides: TGTGCCAGCTGGGACAGCAACACCTACGAGCAGTACTTC. It encodes CASWDSNTYEQYF. V gene TRBV25-1 combines with J gene TRBJ2-5; 7 bases align to TRBD1. The DNA end is a closer match to TRBJ2-7, so the J assignment may be wrong. The CDR3 covers 13 residues. Per the germline V gene, CDR1 is MGHDK and CDR2 is SYGVNS.

The chain has TRBV5-4 and TRBJ2-5; D possibly corresponds to TRBD2 (5 bases). V lost 3 bases and J lost 4, with 13 bases in between. Germline V lookup: CDR1 SGHNT, CDR2 YYREEE (reference sequence). The CDR3 loop spans 14 amino acids. This CDR3 is CASSSRESRETQYF. CDR3 coding DNA: TGTGCCAGCAGCTCGAGGGAGTCGAGAGAGACCCAGTACTTC.

The gene calls are TRBV19 and TRBJ2-3, with TRBD2 matching 10 bases. This CDR3 region has 16 residues. Trimming removed 3 bases from V and 1 base from J; junction bases left unmatched: 4. Germline loops: CDR1 LNHDA, CDR2 SQIVND (reference sequence). The CDR3, as DNA: TGTGCCAGTAGTATCAGCGGGGGGGCCGGCACAGATACGCAGTATTTT. Translation: CASSISGGAGTDTQYF.

The rearrangement uses TRBV6-6 and TRBJ2-7; D is uncertain. The CDR3 is made up of 12 amino acids. Germline-derived CDR1 and CDR2 are MNHNY and SVGAGI (reference sequence). V lost 6 bases, J lost 6 bases, and 12 bases lay in between. The CDR3 region has the DNA TGTGCCAGCAGCCGAGACTCGACCGAGCAGTACTTC. Translated, it gives CASSRDSTEQYF.

This rearrangement joins TRBV4-1 to TRBJ1-4; possibly TRBD1 for D (5 bases). CDR3 length: 14 residues. Germline V gives CDR1 MGHRA, CDR2 YSYEKL. Trimming removed 4 bases at V and 5 bases at J, with 11 bases between. CDR3 residues: CASSLRTQNEKLFF. DNA of the CDR3: TGCGCCAGCAGCCTTCGGACACAGAATGAAAAACTGTTTTTT.

Note on this clone: Its ends do not fully match the called genes, so a read error is possible. The rearrangement uses TRBV7-7 and TRBJ1-5, with D unresolved. Germline V gene data show CDR1 as SSHAT and CDR2 as FNYEAQ (reference sequence). CDR3 size: 16 residues. CDR3 residues: CASSSPPGKVGQPQHF. CDR3 in DNA: TGTGCTAGCAGCAGCCCCCCGGGGAAGGTCGGTCAGCCCCAGCATTTT.

This clone appeared once. CDR3: CASSSSARGSAGELFF. CDR3 nucleotides: TGCGCCAGCAGCTCTTCCGCCAGGGGATCGGCCGGGGAGCTGTTTTTT. The chain carries TRBV5-1 and TRBJ2-2, with D possibly matching TRBD1 (6 bases). Trimming shortened V by 3 bases and J by 6 bases, and 18 bases separated the two germline ends. Germline-derived CDR1 and CDR2 are SGHRS and YFSETQ. CDR3 length: 16 residues.

This chain connects TRBV6-5 to TRBJ2-7, with D perhaps matching TRBD2 (6 bases). V lost 6 bases and J 3 bases, leaving 18 bases between the germline ends. Germline values: CDR1 MNHEY, CDR2 SVGAGI. CDR3 length: 15 amino acids. The DNA for the CDR3 is TGTGCCAGCAGAGATACGGGACTGGGGGGCTACGAGCAGTACTTC. Its protein is CASRDTGLGGYEQYF.

V and J are TRBV4-1 and TRBJ1-1; D possibly corresponds to TRBD1 (6 bases). Between the trimmed V and J ends, which lost 5 bases and 4 bases, there was a span of 20 bases. The germline V gene has CDR1 MGHRA and CDR2 YSYEKL. There are 16 residues in the CDR3. Here the CDR3 reads CASSSNLRTASTEAFF. The CDR3 nucleotides are TGCGCCAGCAGCTCGAACCTTCGGACAGCGAGCACTGAAGCTTTCTTT.

This clone came up once. The CDR3 DNA sequence: TGTGCCAGCAGCCCGACGGGACAAAAGAACACTGAAGCTTTCTTT. It is translated as CASSPTGQKNTEAFF. The rearrangement uses TRBV7-3 and TRBJ1-1, with D possibly matching TRBD1 (6 bases). Trimming shortened V by 5 bases and J by 1 base, and 14 bases separated the two germline ends. This CDR3 is built from 15 residues. From germline, CDR1 is SGHTA and CDR2 FQGTGA.

The chain employs TRBV5-6 and TRBJ2-1; D is perhaps TRBD2 (6 bases). V was trimmed by 2 bases and J by 5 bases, leaving 11 bases between them. CDR1 SGHDT and CDR2 YYEEEE come from the germline V gene. The CDR3 covers 14 residues. The CDR3 region is CASSLSDYDNEQFF. CDR3 DNA sequence: TGTGCCAGCAGCTTATCGGACTACGACAATGAGCAGTTCTTC.

The chain joins TRBV2 to TRBJ2-3; no definite D call. Germline values: CDR1 SNHLY, CDR2 FYNNEI. V dropped 6 bases and J dropped 10 bases, with 14 bases sitting between them. The length of the CDR3 is 12 residues. CDR3 DNA sequence: TGTGCCAGCAGCCCTTTTGACACGCCGCAGTATTTT. This encodes CASSPFDTPQYF.